Below, one T cell receptor beta chain is given with its context. The antigen is unknown. Profiled with immunoSEQ multiplex PCR; TCRdb holds only in-frame clones, not every one. Of approximately 130,000 clones detected, 84% appear once; the ten largest clones hold about 3.3%. The sample originates from a study of cytotoxic CD8 clonotypes in ibrutinib-treated CLL. Overall study: Recorded responses included around 24 partial and 2 complete; following median about 68 months, roughly 15 stayed remitted and roughly 12 progressed.

The CDR3 sequence is 14 residues long. CDR1 and CDR2 (germline): SQVTM, ANQGSEA. V was trimmed by 0 bases and J by 8 bases, leaving 15 bases between them. Findings and limits, study-wide: Starting clonality was above that of age-matched healthy donors and tracked circulating CD8+ T-cell counts.

The chain couples TRBV29-1 to TRBJ2-3; a weak D match, TRBD2 (6 bases). Specimen: PBMCs, collected after 24 months of ibrutinib treatment. The source of this sequence is a human donor with chronic lymphocytic leukemia. CDR3 sequence (DNA): TGCAGCGTTGAAGATAGCGGAGCTAAGGGTACGCAGTATTTT. The encoded protein is CSVEDSGAKGTQYF.